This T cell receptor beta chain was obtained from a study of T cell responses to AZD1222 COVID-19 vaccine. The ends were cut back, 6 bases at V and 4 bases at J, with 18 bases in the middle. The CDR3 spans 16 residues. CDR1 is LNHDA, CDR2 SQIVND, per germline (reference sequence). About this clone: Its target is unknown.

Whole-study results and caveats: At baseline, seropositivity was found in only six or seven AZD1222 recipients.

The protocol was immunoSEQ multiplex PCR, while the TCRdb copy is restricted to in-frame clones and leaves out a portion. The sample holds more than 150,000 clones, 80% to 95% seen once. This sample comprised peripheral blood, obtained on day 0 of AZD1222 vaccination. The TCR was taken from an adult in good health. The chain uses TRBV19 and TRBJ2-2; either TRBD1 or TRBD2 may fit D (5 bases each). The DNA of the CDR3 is TGTGCCAGTAGAGTTAACCCGGGGCTTGGCACCGGGGAGCTGTTTTTT. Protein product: CASRVNPGLGTGELFF.